Listed below are T cell receptor beta chains from one sample, sequenced in a study of cytomegalovirus exposure and HLA in healthy donors. The table came from immunoSEQ multiplex PCR; TCRdb's copy has only in-frame clones and leaves some out. The data contain about 160,000 clones, around 77% of them singletons. The material sequenced was PBMCs. These TCRs come from a woman aged 25 to 45 in good health and CMV-seronegative. Both conserved end residues are part of each CDR3. A D gene is named only where the DNA matches it firmly. Where a row states a size, it is once, few, many or the class of an expanded clone; other rows omit it.

abundance: .; v_gene: TRBV5-1; d_gene: TRBD2; j_gene: TRBJ2-5; CDR3aa: CASSLGRGLAFQETQYF; CDR3nt: TGCGCCAGCAGCTTAGGAAGGGGACTAGCATTCCAAGAGACCCAGTACTTC
abundance: .; v_gene: TRBV5-1; d_gene: TRBD2; j_gene: TRBJ2-3; CDR3aa: CASSIRTSGGGTDTQYF; CDR3nt: TGCGCCAGCAGCATCCGGACTAGCGGGGGGGGCACAGATACGCAGTATTTT
abundance: .; v_gene: TRBV5-1; d_gene: TRBD1; j_gene: TRBJ1-2; CDR3aa: CASSLGTGDRGYTF; CDR3nt: TGCGCCAGCAGCTTGGGGACAGGGGATCGGGGCTACACCTTC
abundance: .; v_gene: TRBV5-6; d_gene: TRBD1; j_gene: TRBJ1-4; CDR3aa: CASSPNTGDPNEKLFF; CDR3nt: TGTGCCAGCAGTCCAAATACAGGGGACCCTAATGAAAAACTGTTTTTT
abundance: .; v_gene: TRBV27; d_gene: TRBD1; j_gene: TRBJ2-3; CDR3aa: CASTNWDRGKDTQYF; CDR3nt: TGTGCCAGCACCAACTGGGACAGGGGAAAAGATACGCAGTATTTT
abundance: .; v_gene: TRBV5-1; d_gene: TRBD1; j_gene: TRBJ2-7; CDR3aa: CASSSDRGLYEQYF; CDR3nt: TGCGCCAGCAGCTCGGACAGGGGGCTGTACGAGCAGTACTTC
abundance: .; v_gene: TRBV5-1; d_gene: TRBD1; j_gene: TRBJ1-1; CDR3aa: CASSLVRTGMTEAFF; CDR3nt: TGCGCCAGCAGCTTGGTCCGGACAGGGATGACTGAAGCTTTCTTT
abundance: few; v_gene: TRBV5-4; d_gene: .; j_gene: TRBJ2-7; CDR3aa: CASSLVGGYEQYF; CDR3nt: TGTGCCAGCAGCCTGGTCGGGGGCTACGAGCAGTACTTC
abundance: few; v_gene: TRBV20-1; d_gene: .; j_gene: TRBJ2-7; CDR3aa: CSAIQGYEQYF; CDR3nt: TGCAGTGCCATTCAGGGGTACGAGCAGTACTTC
abundance: .; v_gene: TRBV5-1; d_gene: TRBD2; j_gene: TRBJ2-5; CDR3aa: CASSFGTSEETQYF; CDR3nt: TGCGCCAGCAGCTTTGGGACTAGCGAGGAGACCCAGTACTTC
abundance: .; v_gene: TRBV10-3; d_gene: TRBD1; j_gene: TRBJ2-1; CDR3aa: CAITGDRAYNEQFF; CDR3nt: TGTGCCATCACCGGGGACAGAGCCTACAATGAGCAGTTCTTC
abundance: .; v_gene: TRBV14; d_gene: TRBD2; j_gene: TRBJ2-1; CDR3aa: CASSLAGIYNEQFF; CDR3nt: TGTGCCAGCAGCCTAGCGGGGATTTACAATGAGCAGTTCTTC
abundance: .; v_gene: TRBV7-9; d_gene: .; j_gene: TRBJ2-5; CDR3aa: CSSSPRQVVTQYF; CDR3nt: TGTTCCAGCAGCCCTCGACAGGTAGTGACCCAGTACTTC
abundance: .; v_gene: TRBV18; d_gene: .; j_gene: TRBJ2-7; CDR3aa: CASSPGQGFNEQYF; CDR3nt: TGTGCCAGCTCACCAGGGCAGGGTTTCAACGAGCAGTACTTC
abundance: .; v_gene: TRBV6-1; d_gene: TRBD1; j_gene: TRBJ1-3; CDR3aa: CASSDQGAMGNTIYF; CDR3nt: TGTGCCAGCAGTGATCAGGGGGCTATGGGAAACACCATATATTTT
abundance: .; v_gene: TRBV6-1; d_gene: TRBD1; j_gene: TRBJ1-5; CDR3aa: CASSPTGTGVAPQHF; CDR3nt: TGTGCCAGCAGTCCAACCGGGACAGGGGTAGCTCCCCAGCATTTT
abundance: .; v_gene: TRBV6-1; d_gene: .; j_gene: TRBJ2-1; CDR3aa: CASSGSGLYNEQFF; CDR3nt: TGTGCCAGCAGTGGATCAGGCCTCTACAATGAGCAGTTCTTC
abundance: .; v_gene: TRBV2; d_gene: TRBD1; j_gene: TRBJ1-5; CDR3aa: CASSEATPGGSNQPQHF; CDR3nt: TGTGCCAGCAGTGAAGCTACGCCAGGGGGAAGCAATCAGCCCCAGCATTTT
abundance: .; v_gene: TRBV5-1; d_gene: .; j_gene: TRBJ1-2; CDR3aa: CASSLTRGDPFYGYTF; CDR3nt: TGCGCCAGCAGCTTGACCAGGGGCGACCCATTCTATGGCTACACCTTC